These T cell receptor beta chains were read from a single sample in a study of tumor-infiltrating lymphocytes in localized non-small cell lung cancer. The table came from immunoSEQ multiplex PCR; TCRdb's copy has only in-frame clones and leaves some out. The repertoire includes about 24,000 clones, roughly two thirds of them detected once, and more than 5% sits in the top ten. Specimen: lung tumor tissue. Receptor source: a human donor with non-small cell lung cancer. The CDR3 runs from the conserved cysteine through the conserved F or W. A D gene is named only where the DNA matches it firmly. Size tells how often a clone was seen (once, few, many) or the class of an expanded clone, and some rows leave it out.

abundance	v_gene	d_gene	j_gene	CDR3aa	CDR3nt
.	TRBV9	.	TRBJ1-1	CASSVTGNAMNTEAFF	TGTGCCAGCAGCGTTACAGGGAACGCCATGAACACTGAAGCTTTCTTT
few	TRBV10-3	.	TRBJ2-1	CAISPGGRYNEQFF	TGTGCCATCAGTCCGGGGGGCAGGTACAATGAGCAGTTCTTC
medium-sized	TRBV6-1	.	TRBJ1-1	CASSRAIGGTEAFF	TGTGCCAGCAGCCGGGCTATTGGTGGCACTGAAGCTTTCTTT
few	TRBV18	.	TRBJ1-1	CASSYDRHTEAFF	TGTGCCAGCTCATACGACAGACACACTGAAGCTTTCTTT
.	TRBV27	.	TRBJ2-5	CASSSHLQETQYF	TGTGCCAGCAGTTCACACCTACAAGAGACCCAGTACTTC
.	TRBV6-1	.	TRBJ1-5	CASSRREGQPQHF	TGTGCCAGCAGTAGACGGGAAGGTCAGCCCCAGCATTTT
.	TRBV25-1	.	TRBJ1-1	CASSEQPNTEAFF	TGTGCCAGCAGTGAGCAGCCGAACACTGAAGCTTTCTTT
.	TRBV19	.	TRBJ1-1	CASRPQTNTEAFF	TGTGCCAGTAGACCACAGACAAACACTGAAGCTTTCTTT
.	TRBV7-9	TRBD2	TRBJ2-2	CASSYGLAGTGELFF	TGTGCCAGCAGCTATGGACTAGCGGGCACCGGGGAGCTGTTTTTT
few	TRBV4-2	.	TRBJ1-1	CASSHSRTEAFF	TGTGCCAGCAGCCACAGTAGGACTGAAGCTTTCTTT
medium-sized	TRBV6-5	TRBD1	TRBJ1-2	CASSSTGGSGYTF	TGTGCCAGCAGTTCGACAGGGGGTAGTGGCTACACCTTC
.	TRBV14	.	TRBJ1-1	CASSRQTRYTEAFF	TGTGCCAGCAGCCGACAGACCCGCTATACTGAAGCTTTCTTT
.	TRBV29-1	.	TRBJ2-3	CSAILTSASTDTQYF	TGCAGCGCCATACTCACTAGTGCCAGCACAGATACGCAGTATTTT
.	TRBV5-6	TRBD1	TRBJ2-7	CASSTTTGGFSYEQYF	TGTGCCAGCAGCACCACAACAGGGGGGTTTTCCTACGAGCAGTACTTC
.	TRBV19	.	TRBJ2-2	CASSIRHVTGELFF	TGTGCCAGTAGTATACGGCATGTTACCGGGGAGCTGTTTTTT
.	TRBV19	.	TRBJ2-3	CASSPHRQTSTDTQYF	TGTGCCAGTAGTCCCCATCGACAGACTAGCACAGATACGCAGTATTTT
.	TRBV19	.	TRBJ2-3	CASSTQGITDTQYF	TGTGCCAGTAGTACACAAGGAATAACAGATACGCAGTATTTT
.	TRBV11-2	TRBD1	TRBJ2-7	CASSPWPETGKSIYEQYF	TGTGCCAGCAGCCCCTGGCCCGAGACAGGGAAGAGTATCTACGAGCAGTACTTC
.	TRBV7-7	TRBD2	TRBJ2-7	CASSARLAGAKEQYF	TGTGCCAGCAGCGCCCGACTAGCGGGAGCGAAAGAGCAGTACTTC
.	TRBV19	TRBD1	TRBJ2-7	CASSISTGGYEQYF	TGTGCCAGTAGTATATCGACAGGGGGCTACGAGCAGTACTTC